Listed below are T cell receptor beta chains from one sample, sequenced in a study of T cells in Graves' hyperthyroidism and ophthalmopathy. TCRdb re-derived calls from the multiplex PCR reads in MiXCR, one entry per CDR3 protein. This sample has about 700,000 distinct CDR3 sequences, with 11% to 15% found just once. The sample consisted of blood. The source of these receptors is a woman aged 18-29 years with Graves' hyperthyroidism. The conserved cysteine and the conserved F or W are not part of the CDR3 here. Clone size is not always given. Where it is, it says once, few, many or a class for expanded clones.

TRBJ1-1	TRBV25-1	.	ASSDLGGAWNTEAF
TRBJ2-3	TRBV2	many	ASRGGASGDTQY
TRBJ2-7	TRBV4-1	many	ASSQDPAAYEQY
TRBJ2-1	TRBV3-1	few	ASGIAEQF
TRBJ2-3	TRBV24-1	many	ATVLGQGSDTQY
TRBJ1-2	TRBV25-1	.	ASSEPGTGGYGYT
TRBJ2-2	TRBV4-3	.	ASSQDRGGNTGELF
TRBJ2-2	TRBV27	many	ASSSGTGSAGELF
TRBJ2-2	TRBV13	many	ASSFKDRRNTGELF
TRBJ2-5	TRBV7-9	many	ASSPGLAEKETQY
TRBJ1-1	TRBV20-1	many	SAPKDSWNTEAF
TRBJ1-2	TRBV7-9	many	ASSLGIGLITGGDGYT
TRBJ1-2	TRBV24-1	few	ATSDRTADGYT
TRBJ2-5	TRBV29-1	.	SVVLGGETQY
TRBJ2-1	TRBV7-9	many	ASSLAGRVRSDNEQF
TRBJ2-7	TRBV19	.	ASSARTGGEQY
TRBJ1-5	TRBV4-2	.	ASSPGRTSNQPQH
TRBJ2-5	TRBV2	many	ASKGSRGLARVTQY
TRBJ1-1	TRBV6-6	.	ASSYHRGNTEAF
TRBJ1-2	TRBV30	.	AWRPSGYGYT
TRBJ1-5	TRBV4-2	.	ASSQGGRQGDQPQH
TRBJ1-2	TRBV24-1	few	ATSDPQDRSFYGYT
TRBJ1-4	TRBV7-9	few	ASKEETNEKLF
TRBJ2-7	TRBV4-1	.	ASSPAGGAAVLYEQY
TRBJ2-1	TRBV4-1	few	ASSPLAGAYSEQF
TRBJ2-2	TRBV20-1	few	SASHPGVVGPGELF
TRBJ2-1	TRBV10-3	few	AISESWGLTYNEQF
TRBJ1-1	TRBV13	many	ASSLGAGVWGTEAF
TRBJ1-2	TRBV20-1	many	SARDTRGVDGYT
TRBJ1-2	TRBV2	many	ASSQEFYGYT
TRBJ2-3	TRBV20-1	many	SARDPGREGTDTQY
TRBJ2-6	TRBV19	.	ASDPGGNGANVLT
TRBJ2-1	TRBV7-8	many	ASSPGQGASNEQF
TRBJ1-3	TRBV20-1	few	SATTGAGGNTIY
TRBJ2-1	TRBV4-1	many	ASSQPTDGRAGNEQF
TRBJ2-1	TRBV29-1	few	SGQDGRSGYNEQF
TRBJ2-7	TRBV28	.	ASSQTHEQY
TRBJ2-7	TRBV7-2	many	ASSLDPQLTYEQY
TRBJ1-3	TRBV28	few	ASPQGAGNTIY
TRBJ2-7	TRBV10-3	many	AISAGPPYEQY
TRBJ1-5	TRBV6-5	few	ASSYTATGHGQPQH
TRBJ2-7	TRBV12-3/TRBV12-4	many	ASSYHDRFYEQY
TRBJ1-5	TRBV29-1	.	STQDSSNQPQH
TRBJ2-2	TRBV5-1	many	ASRKPSGLAGENGELF
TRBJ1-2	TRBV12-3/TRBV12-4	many	ASSFPLRQGYGYT
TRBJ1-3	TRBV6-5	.	ASSYSITGRNTIY
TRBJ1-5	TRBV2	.	ASSPGQGGRTQH
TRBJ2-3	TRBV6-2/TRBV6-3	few	ASSPGLAETDTQY
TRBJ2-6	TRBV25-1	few	ASSEWDPSGANVLT
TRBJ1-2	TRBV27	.	ASSPTGGIYGYT
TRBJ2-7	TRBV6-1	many	ASWGQGVGEQY
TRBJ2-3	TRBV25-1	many	ASSETGSLRDTQY
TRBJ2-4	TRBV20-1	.	SARDFWGEGQNIQY
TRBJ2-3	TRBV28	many	ASSLGGLSADTQY